The 7 T cell receptor beta chains reported below all come from one sample, sequenced in a study of T-cell reconstitution after alpha-beta-depleted transplantation in children. A TCRbeta library incorporating unique molecular identifiers was prepared. Each CDR3 protein is one row after TCRdb ran MiXCR on the PCR reads. Among about 410,000 distinct CDR3 sequences listed, around 21% were seen once. Sample: PBMCs from the stem cell graft donor, taken from the stem cell graft. All receptors derive from a human donor who donated a stem cell graft to a child with acute myeloid leukemia.

There are many counts of this clonotype. The chain couples TRBV20-1 to TRBJ2-7; 9 bases map to TRBD1. CDR1 and CDR2 from the germline V gene are DFQATT and SNEGSKA (reference sequence). The CDR3 is made up of 13 amino acids. Unmatched junction bases numbered 0, after V lost 1 base and J lost 2 bases. Here the CDR3 reads CSARGQGAYEQYF. CDR3 sequence (DNA): TGCAGTGCTAGAGGACAGGGGGCCTACGAGCAGTACTTC.

The V call is TRBV4-1, the J call TRBJ2-2, with TRBD2 identical over 11 bases. Germline-derived CDR1 and CDR2 are MGHRA and YSYEKL. J gave up 7 bases and V 0 bases, and 7 bases lay outside the gene matches. The length of the CDR3 is 17 residues. The CDR3, as DNA: TGCGCCAGCAGCCAAGATTTAGCGGGAGGGTGGATCGGGGAGCTGTTTTTT. This sequence encodes CASSQDLAGGWIGELFF.

The J gene is TRBJ2-1, the V gene TRBV12-3 or TRBV12-4; 9 positions agree with TRBD2. The CDR3 has 15 amino acids. Trimming removed 6 bases from V and 3 bases from J; junction bases left unmatched: 6. The CDR3 sequence is CASSPVSGSYNEQFF. CDR3 in DNA: TGTGCCAGCAGCCCCGTTAGCGGGAGCTACAATGAGCAGTTCTTC.

This clonotype occurred a few times. The chain carries TRBV5-1 and TRBJ1-3; D is undetermined. Trimming left V 4 bases short and J 2 bases short, with 16 bases between. The CDR3 runs to 16 residues. Germline lookup yields CDR1 SGHRS and CDR2 YFSETQ. CDR3 in DNA: TGCGCCAGCAGCCCGGACCGACTGGGCGCTGGAAACACCATATATTTT. It is translated as CASSPDRLGAGNTIYF.

The chain carries TRBV3-1 and TRBJ2-1, with 7 positions matching TRBD2. The junction had 12 bases not matched to a gene; V was cut back by 2 bases and J by 8 bases. Germline lookup yields CDR1 LGHDT and CDR2 YNNKEL (reference sequence). The CDR3 length is 16 residues. As DNA, the CDR3 is TGTGCCAGCAGCCAAACCGGGGGGAGTAGGCCGGATGAGCAGTTCTTC. This gives the protein CASSQTGGSRPDEQFF.

This clonotype was observed many times. The V gene is TRBV6-1, the J gene TRBJ2-7; 12 nucleotides align to TRBD2. The CDR3 length is 15 residues. Germline V lookup: CDR1 MNHNS, CDR2 SASEGT. Losses at the gene ends were 5 bases for V and 4 bases for J; bases not matched to a gene: 6. The chain's CDR3 is CASSQGLAGSYEQYF. The DNA of the CDR3 is TGTGCCAGCAGTCAAGGACTAGCGGGATCGTACGAGCAGTACTTC.

This clonotype was recorded a few times. This sequence joins TRBV20-1 and TRBJ2-3; D gene unclear. The germline CDR1 and CDR2 sequences are DFQATT and SNEGSKA (reference sequence). The CDR3 extends over 14 amino acids. V was clipped by 7 bases and J by 4 bases, with 18 bases between them. CDR3 DNA: TGCAGTGGGCTGGGCAGACCTACATCAGATACGCAGTATTTT. This translates into CSGLGRPTSDTQYF.